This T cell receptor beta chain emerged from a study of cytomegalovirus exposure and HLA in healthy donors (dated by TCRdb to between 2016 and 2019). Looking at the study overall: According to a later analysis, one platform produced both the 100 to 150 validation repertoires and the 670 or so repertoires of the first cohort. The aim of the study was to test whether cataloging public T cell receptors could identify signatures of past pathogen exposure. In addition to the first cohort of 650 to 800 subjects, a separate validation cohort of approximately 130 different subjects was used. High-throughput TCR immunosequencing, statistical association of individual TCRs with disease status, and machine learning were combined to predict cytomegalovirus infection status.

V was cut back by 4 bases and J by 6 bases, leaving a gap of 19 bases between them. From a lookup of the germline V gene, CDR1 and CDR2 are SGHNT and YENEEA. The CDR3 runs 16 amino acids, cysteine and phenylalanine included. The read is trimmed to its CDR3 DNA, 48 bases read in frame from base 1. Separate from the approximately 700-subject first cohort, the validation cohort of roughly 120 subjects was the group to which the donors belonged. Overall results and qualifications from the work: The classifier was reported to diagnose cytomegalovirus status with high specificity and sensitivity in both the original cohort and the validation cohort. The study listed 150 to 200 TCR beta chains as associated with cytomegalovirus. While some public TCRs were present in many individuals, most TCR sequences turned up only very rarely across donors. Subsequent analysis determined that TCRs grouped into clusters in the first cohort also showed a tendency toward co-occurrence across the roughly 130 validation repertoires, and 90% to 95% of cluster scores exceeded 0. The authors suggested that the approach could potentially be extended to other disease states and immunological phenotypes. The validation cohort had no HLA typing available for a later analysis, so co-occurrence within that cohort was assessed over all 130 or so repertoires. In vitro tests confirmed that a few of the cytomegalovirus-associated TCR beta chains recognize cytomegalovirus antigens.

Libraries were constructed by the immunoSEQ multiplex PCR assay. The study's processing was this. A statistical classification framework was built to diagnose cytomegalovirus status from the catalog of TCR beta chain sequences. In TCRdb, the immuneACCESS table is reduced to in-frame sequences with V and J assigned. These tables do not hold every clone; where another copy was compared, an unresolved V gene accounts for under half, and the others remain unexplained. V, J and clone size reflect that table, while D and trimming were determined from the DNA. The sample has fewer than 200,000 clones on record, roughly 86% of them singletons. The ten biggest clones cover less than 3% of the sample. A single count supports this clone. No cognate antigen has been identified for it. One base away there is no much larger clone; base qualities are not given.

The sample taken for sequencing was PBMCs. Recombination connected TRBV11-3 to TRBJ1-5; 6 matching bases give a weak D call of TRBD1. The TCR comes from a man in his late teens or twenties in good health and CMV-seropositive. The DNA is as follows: TGTGCCAGCAGCTCCACCGTAGGGGGGGCGGCTCAGCCCCAGCATTTT. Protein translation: CASSSTVGGAAQPQHF.